The 7 T cell receptor beta chains below were found in one sample sequenced in a study of blood T cell repertoires in COVID-19. Profiling relied on immunoSEQ multiplex PCR, and the TCRdb table lists in-frame clones only, not all of them. In the table there are some 240,000 clones, around 82% of which are singletons. The sequencing sample was made of PBMCs or T cells enriched from blood (not recorded which). Receptor source: a middle-aged man who had recovered from COVID-19.

The V gene is TRBV12-3 or TRBV12-4, the J gene TRBJ1-5, with D unclear. V lost 5 bases and J 5 bases, leaving 10 bases between the germline ends. This CDR3 spans 13 amino acids. Here the CDR3 DNA reads TGTGCCAGCAGTCTTATCGGGGATCAGCCCCAGCATTTT. This gives the protein CASSLIGDQPQHF.

The chain carries TRBV4-1 and TRBJ1-5, with 7 positions matching TRBD1. This CDR3 spans 16 amino acids. Germline assignment: CDR1 MGHRA and CDR2 YSYEKL. The V segment lost 2 bases and the J segment 4 bases; nucleotides outside the gene matches: 8. The CDR3 sequence: CASSQPADRANQPQHF. As DNA, the CDR3 is TGCGCCAGCAGCCAACCTGCAGACAGGGCAAATCAGCCCCAGCATTTT.

The genes are TRBV18 and TRBJ2-3; 7 bases are shared with TRBD1. V gave up 3 bases and J gave up 3 bases; unmatched junction bases: 9. There are 16 residues in the CDR3. Germline-derived CDR1 and CDR2 are KGHSH and LQKENI. Here the CDR3 DNA reads TGTGCCAGCTCACCTCCGAGACAGGGATTAACAGATACGCAGTATTTT. It codes for CASSPPRQGLTDTQYF. The full variable domain, with the rest looked up from reference TRBV18 and TRBJ2-3, is NAGVMQNPRHLVRRRGQEARLRCSPMKGHSHVYWYRQLPEEGLKFMVYLQKENIIDESGMPKERFSAEFPKEGPSILRIQQVVRGDSAAYFCASSPPRQGLTDTQYFGPGTRLTVL.

Only a few counts were recorded for this clone. V gene TRBV6-5 combines with J gene TRBJ2-1, with 12 positions matching TRBD1. Germline assignment: CDR1 MNHEY and CDR2 SVGAGI. This CDR3 has 16 amino acids. V gave up 2 bases and J gave up 6 bases; unmatched junction bases: 5. Here the CDR3 reads CASSYGDRGLGNEQFF. The CDR3 DNA is TGTGCCAGCAGTTACGGGGACAGGGGGCTGGGCAATGAGCAGTTCTTC.

A single count supports this clone. CDR3 nucleotides: TGTGCCACCCGACGGGGGGCGCCCAACACCGGGGAGCTGTTTTTT. Its translation: CATRRGAPNTGELFF. The chain has TRBV15 and TRBJ2-2; D may be TRBD2 (7 bases). This CDR3 region has 15 residues. Trimming stripped 8 bases from V and 2 bases from J, with 15 bases between. Germline V gene data show CDR1 as LNHNV and CDR2 as YYDKDF (reference sequence).

This clone was detected ten times or more. The DNA for the CDR3 is TGTGCCAGCAGCCGAACAGGGACTAATGAAAAACTGTTTTTT. Residues: CASSRTGTNEKLFF. J is TRBJ1-4 and V is TRBV7-9; TRBD1 might be the D (6 bases). The germline V and J ends were trimmed by 5 bases and 2 bases, with 9 bases remaining between them. CDR1 SEHNR and CDR2 FQNEAQ come from the germline V gene (reference sequence). The CDR3 is 14 residues long.

This chain connects TRBV3-1 (or the pseudogene TRBV3-2) to TRBJ2-2; the match to TRBD2 covers 9 bases. V lost 1 base, J lost 7 bases, and 7 bases stayed unmatched. The germline CDR1 and CDR2 sequences are LGHDT and YNNKEL (reference sequence). This CDR3 is 16 amino acids long. The CDR3 DNA reads TGTGCCAGCAGCCAAGTAGTCGCGGGGGGGCACGGGGAGCTGTTTTTT. Translation: CASSQVVAGGHGELFF.